These T cell receptor beta chains were read from a single sample in a study of cytomegalovirus exposure and HLA in healthy donors. The assay was immunoSEQ multiplex PCR, and TCRdb's table has in-frame clones only and misses some. The sample records 150,000 to 200,000 clones, roughly 85% being singletons. Sample: PBMCs. The receptors originated from a young woman in good health and CMV-seropositive. The CDR3 runs from the conserved cysteine through the conserved F or W. Fields, in order: D gene, clone size, J gene, V gene, CDR3 protein, CDR3 DNA. The D gene is left open where the match is weak. Part of the rows lack a size; the others show once, few, many or a class for expanded clones.

TRBD2	NA	TRBJ2-3	TRBV5-1	CATTPGLNTDTQYF	TGCGCCACCACGCCGGGACTAAACACAGATACGCAGTATTTT
NA	NA	TRBJ2-1	TRBV4-2	CASSQDKFFYNEQFF	TGTGCCAGCAGCCAAGATAAATTTTTCTACAATGAGCAGTTCTTC
TRBD2	NA	TRBJ2-1	TRBV7-2	CASSFVGTRTYNEQFF	TGTGCCAGCAGCTTCGTCGGGACTAGAACTTACAATGAGCAGTTCTTC
TRBD1	NA	TRBJ2-1	TRBV11-3	CASSFLGQGNNEQFF	TGTGCCAGCAGCTTCTTGGGACAGGGAAACAATGAGCAGTTCTTC
NA	NA	TRBJ2-5	TRBV27	CASSSTGKETQYF	TGTGCCAGCAGTTCCACAGGGAAGGAGACCCAGTACTTC
TRBD1	NA	TRBJ2-5	TRBV7-7	CASSSKPPGQGYQETQYF	TGTGCCAGCAGCTCTAAACCTCCGGGACAGGGTTACCAAGAGACCCAGTACTTC
NA	NA	TRBJ2-7	TRBV6-5	CASRRTDYEQYF	TGTGCCAGCAGGAGGACTGATTACGAGCAGTACTTC
NA	NA	TRBJ1-1	TRBV5-1	CASSLAGGNTEAFF	TGCGCCAGCAGCTTGGCGGGGGGGAACACTGAAGCTTTCTTT
NA	NA	TRBJ1-5	TRBV6-5	CASSSQGSNQPQHF	TGTGCCAGCAGTAGTCAGGGTAGCAATCAGCCCCAGCATTTT
TRBD2	NA	TRBJ2-1	TRBV9	CASSVTGTSGRDEQFF	TGTGCCAGCAGCGTAACCGGGACTAGCGGGAGAGATGAGCAGTTCTTC
TRBD1	NA	TRBJ1-1	TRBV11-2	CASSPDPGTGNEAFF	TGTGCCAGCAGCCCCGACCCCGGGACAGGGAATGAAGCTTTCTTT
NA	NA	TRBJ2-7	TRBV10-3	CAISEGLAGDGQYF	TGTGCCATCAGTGAGGGGCTCGCCGGTGACGGGCAGTACTTC
NA	NA	TRBJ1-1	TRBV5-1	CASALGGDTEAFF	TGCGCCAGCGCCTTGGGGGGGGACACTGAAGCTTTCTTT
TRBD1	NA	TRBJ1-5	TRBV2	CASSDERTGDQPQHF	TGTGCCAGCAGTGATGAGAGGACAGGGGATCAGCCCCAGCATTTT
TRBD1	NA	TRBJ1-1	TRBV29-1	CSVVDRATLNTEAFF	TGCAGCGTCGTAGACAGGGCCACCTTGAACACTGAAGCTTTCTTT
TRBD1	NA	TRBJ2-1	TRBV7-6	CASSLRPGTVSYNEQFF	TGTGCCAGCAGCTTAAGGCCCGGGACAGTCTCTTACAATGAGCAGTTCTTC
NA	once	TRBJ2-1	TRBV28	CASSSFTTYRLEPEQFF	TGTGCCAGCAGTTCATTCACAACCTACCGACTAGAGCCTGAGCAGTTCTTC
NA	NA	TRBJ2-3	TRBV11-2	CASSPSGTTVTDTQYF	TGTGCCAGCAGCCCATCGGGGACAACCGTAACAGATACGCAGTATTTT
TRBD1	NA	TRBJ1-5	TRBV10-3	CAISTGGASNQPQHF	TGTGCCATCAGTACAGGGGGCGCAAGCAATCAGCCCCAGCATTTT
NA	NA	TRBJ1-2	TRBV19	CASSPRGYGYTF	TGTGCCAGTAGTCCCCGCGGCTATGGCTACACCTTC
TRBD1	NA	TRBJ2-5	TRBV10-3	CAISERQGAGETQYF	TGTGCCATCAGTGAGAGGCAGGGGGCCGGGGAGACCCAGTACTTC